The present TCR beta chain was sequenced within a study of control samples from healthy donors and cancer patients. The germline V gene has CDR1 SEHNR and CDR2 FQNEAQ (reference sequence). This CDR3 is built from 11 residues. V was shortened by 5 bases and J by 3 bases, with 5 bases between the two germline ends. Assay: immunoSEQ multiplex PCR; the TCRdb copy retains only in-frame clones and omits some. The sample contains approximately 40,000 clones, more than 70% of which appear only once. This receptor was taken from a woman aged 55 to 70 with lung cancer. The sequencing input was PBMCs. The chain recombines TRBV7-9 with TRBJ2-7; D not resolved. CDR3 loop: CASSGYYEQYF. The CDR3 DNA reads TGTGCCAGCAGCGGGTACTACGAGCAGTACTTC.